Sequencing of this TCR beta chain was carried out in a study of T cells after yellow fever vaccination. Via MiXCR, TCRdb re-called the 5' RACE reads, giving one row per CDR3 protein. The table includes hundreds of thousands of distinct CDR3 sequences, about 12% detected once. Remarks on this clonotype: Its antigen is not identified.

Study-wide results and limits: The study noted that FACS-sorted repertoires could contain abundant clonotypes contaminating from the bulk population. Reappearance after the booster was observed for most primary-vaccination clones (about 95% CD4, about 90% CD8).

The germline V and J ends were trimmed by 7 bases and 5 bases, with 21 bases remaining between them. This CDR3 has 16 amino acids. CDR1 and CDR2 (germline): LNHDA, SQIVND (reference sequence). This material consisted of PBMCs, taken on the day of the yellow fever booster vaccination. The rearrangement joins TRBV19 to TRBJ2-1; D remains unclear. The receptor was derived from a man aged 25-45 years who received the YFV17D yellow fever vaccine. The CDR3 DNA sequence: TGTGCCAGTAACGCGTACAGCCTAGGATTCCACAATGAGCAGTTCTTC. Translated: CASNAYSLGFHNEQFF.